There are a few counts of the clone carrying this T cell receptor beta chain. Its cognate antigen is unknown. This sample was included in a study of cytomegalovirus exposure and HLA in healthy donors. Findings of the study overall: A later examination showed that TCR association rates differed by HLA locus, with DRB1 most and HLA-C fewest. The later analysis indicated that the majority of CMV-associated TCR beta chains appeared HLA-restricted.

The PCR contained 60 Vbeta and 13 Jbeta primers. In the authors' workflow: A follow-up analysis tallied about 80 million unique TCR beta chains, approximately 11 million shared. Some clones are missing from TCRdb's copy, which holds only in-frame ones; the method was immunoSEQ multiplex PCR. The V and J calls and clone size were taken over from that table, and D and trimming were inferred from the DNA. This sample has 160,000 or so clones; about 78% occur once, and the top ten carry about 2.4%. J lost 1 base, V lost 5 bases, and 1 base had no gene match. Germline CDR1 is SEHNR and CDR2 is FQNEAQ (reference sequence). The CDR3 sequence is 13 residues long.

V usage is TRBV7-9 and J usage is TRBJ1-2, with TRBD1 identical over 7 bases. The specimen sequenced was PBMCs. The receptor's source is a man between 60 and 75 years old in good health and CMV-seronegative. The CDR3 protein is CASSGQVNYGYTF. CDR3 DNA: TGTGCCAGCAGCGGACAGGTTAACTATGGCTACACCTTC.